The source of this T cell receptor beta chain is a study of CD8+ T cells in alopecia areata (dated by TCRdb to between 2017 and 2018). Regarding the complete study: To study T cell clonal expansion in alopecia areata, the researchers applied high-throughput TCRbeta sequencing to both the C3H/HeJ mouse model and human patients. On the human side, TCRbeta sequencing was run on scalp tissue and on sorted CD4+ and CD8+ peripheral blood T cells from healthy controls and from alopecia areata patients with either patchy or totalis/universalis disease. Scalp clonality was compared across normal scalp (n=4), patchy alopecia areata scalp (n=8), and alopecia totalis/universalis scalp (n=8). RNA was extracted with the PAXgene miRNA kit for fixed scalp, the miRNeasy kit for PBMCs, and the RNeasy kit for mouse skin. immunoSEQ multiplex PCR using 35 Vbeta forward primers and 13 Jbeta reverse primers was used to amplify TCRbeta CDR3 regions.

A remark on this clone: The clone's antigen remains unknown. The input lacks base qualities; no much larger clone sits a single base away.

The method behind the library was the immunoSEQ multiplex PCR assay. To provide template for TCR sequencing, every sample had RNA extracted and reverse transcribed into cDNA. First-strand cDNA was synthesized using SuperScript III with a 2:1 mix of oligo-dT and random hexamers. A synthetic immune receptor repertoire was used to assess amplification bias, and residual bias was removed computationally. Regarding the original processing steps: Raw reads were preprocessed to remove errors, and CDR3 was defined by IMGT conventions from the conserved cysteine to phenylalanine. Clonality was computed as 1 minus the Shannon entropy, with the entropy normalized by log2 of the number of productive unique TCRs. Whether each scalp clone was CD4 or CD8 was inferred by checking scalp TCRbeta sequences against the CD4 and CD8 repertoires from sorted blood. The clones in this table, taken by TCRdb from immuneACCESS, are in-frame only. Not every clone is retained; where verified, under half of the shortfall comes from an unresolved V gene, and the cause of the rest is unknown. V, J and clone size reflect that table, while D and trimming were determined from the DNA. Counted in this sample were 65,000 to 95,000 clones; roughly half of them appeared once. Under 6.5% of the sample is in the top ten clones.

From alopecia areata patients, peripheral blood was collected along with lesional scalp punch biopsies. After PBMCs were isolated by density centrifugation and stained for CD3, CD4 and CD8, a FACSAria was used to sort CD4+ and CD8+ T cells. Untreated alopecia areata patients were recruited as part of a multicenter biomarker study. Blood CD8+ T cells from about five biomarker-study patients were further sorted into NKG2D-low and NKG2D-high fractions. Results and caveats for the whole study, not just this receptor: Compared with normal scalp, lesional scalp, particularly in alopecia totalis/universalis, had higher clonality and more expanded CD8+ clones, which suggests antigenic drive. Compared with mice, TCR sequences shared between patients were less clear, possibly partly because of HLA diversity across the patient population. Unlike mouse skin, where gammadelta T cells dominate, normal human skin contains resident alphabeta T cells that get sequenced too, which complicates analysis of the scalp TCR repertoire.

This clonotype was obtained from a human donor with alopecia areata. The specimen sequenced was NKG2D-high CD8+ T cells sorted from blood. The cell subset or site label of this sample denotes: sorted CD8+ NKG2D-high blood T cells.

CDR3 reads: CASSLSIGEYTDTQYF. The nucleotide sequence is given as TGTGCCAGCAGTTTGAGCATAGGTGAATACACAGATACGCAGTATTTT. This receptor chain uses TRBV28 and TRBJ2-3, with the D gene not confidently named. V is cut by 3 bases and J by 2 bases, and the space between the germline ends is 15 bases. Taken from cysteine to phenylalanine, the CDR3 has 16 residues. The read is trimmed to its CDR3 DNA, 48 bases read in frame from base 1. CDR1 and CDR2 were assigned from the germline V gene as MDHEN and SYDVKM.